Below, one TCR beta chain is given with its context. Its antigen is still unknown. This entry belongs to a study of cytomegalovirus exposure and HLA in healthy donors. The study's findings and limits: Accounts indicate the classifier identified cytomegalovirus status with strong specificity and sensitivity.

The junction had 9 bases not matched to a gene; V was cut back by 4 bases and J by 10 bases. CDR3 length: 14 amino acids. From germline, CDR1 is LNHDA and CDR2 SQIVND (reference sequence). The protocol was immunoSEQ multiplex PCR, while the TCRdb copy is restricted to in-frame clones and leaves out a portion. This table has approximately 97,000 clones, over 85% appearing once. This TCR was recovered from a woman in her 30s in good health and CMV-seropositive. What was sequenced was PBMCs. The V and J genes are TRBV19 and TRBJ2-1; 8 bases agree with TRBD2. The CDR3, as DNA: TGTGCCAGTAGTACGGGAGGGCCATTTCGCGAGCAGTTCTTC. This translates into CASSTGGPFREQFF.